This is a list of T cell receptor beta chains from one sample in a study of shared clonotypes between healthy human individuals. Using immunoSEQ multiplex PCR, the repertoire was profiled, and TCRdb retains in-frame clones only, with some absent. The sample lists around 700,000 clones, 72% occurring once. The material sequenced was memory CD4+ T cells sorted from blood. The receptors were gathered from a woman aged 25 to 45 in good health. The CDR3 runs from the conserved cysteine through the conserved F or W. A D gene is named only where the DNA matches it firmly. Expanded clones are given a class, and other clones once, few, many or no size at all.

d_call: .
j_call: TRBJ2-7
v_call: TRBV5-1
clone_size: many
cdr3_aa: CASSPQEMYEQYF
cdr3_nt: TGCGCCAGCAGCCCTCAAGAGATGTACGAGCAGTACTTC

d_call: .
j_call: TRBJ1-1
v_call: TRBV28
clone_size: once
cdr3_aa: CASRGTYTEAFF
cdr3_nt: TGTGCCAGCAGGGGGACTTACACTGAAGCTTTCTTT

d_call: .
j_call: TRBJ1-2
v_call: TRBV28
clone_size: .
cdr3_aa: CASRDGQKLGYTF
cdr3_nt: TGTGCCAGCAGGGACGGACAGAAACTGGGCTACACCTTC

d_call: .
j_call: TRBJ2-5
v_call: TRBV11-2
clone_size: .
cdr3_aa: CASRGDVSGGTQYF
cdr3_nt: TGTGCCAGCAGAGGGGACGTGTCCGGGGGGACCCAGTACTTC

d_call: TRBD2
j_call: TRBJ2-1
v_call: TRBV19
clone_size: .
cdr3_aa: CASSIGTLAGALNEQFF
cdr3_nt: TGTGCCAGTAGTATTGGCACTCTAGCGGGAGCTCTTAATGAGCAGTTCTTC

d_call: TRBD1
j_call: TRBJ1-2
v_call: TRBV7-9
clone_size: .
cdr3_aa: CASSLAGRGEDGYTF
cdr3_nt: TGTGCCAGCAGCTTAGCTGGCAGGGGGGAAGATGGCTACACCTTC

d_call: .
j_call: TRBJ2-1
v_call: TRBV13
clone_size: .
cdr3_aa: CASSLARISYNEQFF
cdr3_nt: TGTGCCAGCAGCTTGGCCAGAATCTCCTACAATGAGCAGTTCTTC

d_call: TRBD2
j_call: TRBJ2-1
v_call: TRBV5-1
clone_size: .
cdr3_aa: CASSLSTSGYNEQFF
cdr3_nt: TGCGCCAGCAGCTTGAGTACTAGCGGCTACAATGAGCAGTTCTTC

d_call: TRBD2
j_call: TRBJ2-7
v_call: TRBV7-2
clone_size: .
cdr3_aa: CASSPLTSGRRAYEQYF
cdr3_nt: TGTGCCAGCAGCCCATTGACTAGCGGGAGGCGAGCCTACGAGCAGTACTTC

d_call: .
j_call: TRBJ2-3
v_call: TRBV28
clone_size: few
cdr3_aa: CASRGAGDTQYF
cdr3_nt: TGTGCCAGCAGGGGGGCCGGAGATACGCAGTATTTT

d_call: .
j_call: TRBJ1-5
v_call: TRBV7-9
clone_size: many
cdr3_aa: CASSSQGGGQPQHF
cdr3_nt: TGTGCCAGCAGTTCTCAGGGTGGCGGTCAGCCCCAGCATTTT

d_call: .
j_call: TRBJ2-7
v_call: TRBV18
clone_size: .
cdr3_aa: CASSRGPLEGEQYF
cdr3_nt: TGTGCCAGCTCAAGGGGCCCCTTAGAGGGCGAGCAGTACTTC

d_call: .
j_call: TRBJ2-5
v_call: TRBV4-2
clone_size: once
cdr3_aa: CASSQEGSSHGDEQYF
cdr3_nt: TGTGCCAGCAGCCAAGAGGGCTCCTCCCACGGTGATGAGCAGTACTTC

d_call: .
j_call: TRBJ2-7
v_call: TRBV18
clone_size: .
cdr3_aa: CASSPGPLSYEQYF
cdr3_nt: TGTGCCAGCTCACCAGGTCCATTATCCTACGAGCAGTACTTC

d_call: TRBD1
j_call: TRBJ2-2
v_call: TRBV5-1
clone_size: once
cdr3_aa: CASSPGDRDTGELFF
cdr3_nt: TGCGCCAGCAGCCCCGGCGACAGGGACACCGGGGAGCTGTTTTTT

d_call: .
j_call: TRBJ1-4
v_call: TRBV11-2
clone_size: .
cdr3_aa: CASGHHRRGALPEKLFF
cdr3_nt: TGTGCCAGCGGGCATCACCGCCGGGGGGCGCTTCCTGAAAAACTGTTTTTT

d_call: TRBD1
j_call: TRBJ2-7
v_call: TRBV5-1
clone_size: once
cdr3_aa: CASSLAPGTGAYEQYF
cdr3_nt: TGCGCCAGCAGCTTGGCCCCCGGGACAGGGGCTTACGAGCAGTACTTC

d_call: .
j_call: TRBJ2-3
v_call: TRBV11-2
clone_size: .
cdr3_aa: CASSLSVNTDTQYF
cdr3_nt: TGTGCCAGCAGCTTATCGGTGAACACAGATACGCAGTATTTT

d_call: TRBD1
j_call: TRBJ1-1
v_call: TRBV4-1
clone_size: .
cdr3_aa: CASSQVGQVNTEAFF
cdr3_nt: TGCGCCAGCAGCCAAGTCGGACAGGTGAACACTGAAGCTTTCTTT

d_call: TRBD2
j_call: TRBJ2-3
v_call: TRBV19
clone_size: .
cdr3_aa: CASSTLAGFTDTQYF
cdr3_nt: TGTGCCAGTAGTACCTTAGCGGGATTCACAGATACGCAGTATTTT

d_call: .
j_call: TRBJ1-2
v_call: TRBV6-6
clone_size: once
cdr3_aa: CASSYRDNYGYTF
cdr3_nt: TGTGCCAGCAGTTACCGGGACAACTATGGCTACACCTTC

d_call: TRBD2
j_call: TRBJ2-1
v_call: TRBV5-1
clone_size: .
cdr3_aa: CASSGTSSNNEQFF
cdr3_nt: TGCGCCAGCAGCGGGACTAGCAGTAACAATGAGCAGTTCTTC

d_call: .
j_call: TRBJ2-6
v_call: TRBV18
clone_size: .
cdr3_aa: CASSSGANVLTF
cdr3_nt: TGTGCCAGCTCATCTGGGGCCAACGTCCTGACTTTC

d_call: .
j_call: TRBJ2-7
v_call: TRBV6-5
clone_size: .
cdr3_aa: CASSAWPEQYF
cdr3_nt: TGTGCCAGCAGTGCGTGGCCCGAGCAGTACTTC

d_call: TRBD1
j_call: TRBJ2-5
v_call: TRBV15
clone_size: .
cdr3_aa: CATSDRDQETQYF
cdr3_nt: TGTGCCACCAGCGACAGGGACCAAGAGACCCAGTACTTC

d_call: TRBD1
j_call: TRBJ1-5
v_call: TRBV23-1
clone_size: once
cdr3_aa: CASSTTTGGGNQPQHF
cdr3_nt: TGCGCCAGCAGCACAACCACAGGGGGGGGGAATCAGCCCCAGCATTTT

d_call: .
j_call: TRBJ1-5
v_call: TRBV6-1
clone_size: few
cdr3_aa: CASSPEVDQPQHF
cdr3_nt: TGTGCCAGCAGTCCAGAGGTAGATCAGCCCCAGCATTTT

d_call: TRBD2
j_call: TRBJ2-7
v_call: TRBV14
clone_size: .
cdr3_aa: CASSQFAGTSGVNSYEQYF
cdr3_nt: TGTGCCAGCAGCCAGTTCGCCGGGACTAGCGGAGTGAACTCCTACGAGCAGTACTTC

d_call: TRBD1
j_call: TRBJ1-5
v_call: TRBV15
clone_size: .
cdr3_aa: CATSIGTGETQPQHF
cdr3_nt: TGTGCCACCAGCATCGGGACAGGGGAAACGCAGCCCCAGCATTTT

d_call: TRBD2
j_call: TRBJ2-1
v_call: TRBV18
clone_size: many
cdr3_aa: CASSPGTTKRDEQFF
cdr3_nt: TGTGCCAGCTCACCCGGGACTACTAAACGAGATGAGCAGTTCTTC

d_call: .
j_call: TRBJ1-5
v_call: TRBV28
clone_size: .
cdr3_aa: CASSFGGNQPQHF
cdr3_nt: TGTGCCAGCAGTTTCGGTGGCAATCAGCCCCAGCATTTT

d_call: TRBD1
j_call: TRBJ1-5
v_call: TRBV7-9
clone_size: .
cdr3_aa: CASSSGQGDNQPQHF
cdr3_nt: TGTGCCAGCAGCTCTGGACAGGGCGACAATCAGCCCCAGCATTTT

d_call: .
j_call: TRBJ2-2
v_call: TRBV11-3
clone_size: once
cdr3_aa: CASSLSGNTGELFF
cdr3_nt: TGTGCCAGCAGCTTAAGCGGAAACACCGGGGAGCTGTTTTTT

d_call: .
j_call: TRBJ1-2
v_call: TRBV30
clone_size: .
cdr3_aa: CAWSVGGYGYTF
cdr3_nt: TGTGCCTGGAGTGTAGGGGGATATGGCTACACCTTC

d_call: .
j_call: TRBJ2-1
v_call: TRBV6-1
clone_size: .
cdr3_aa: CASTRGGEQFF
cdr3_nt: TGTGCCAGCACAAGGGGTGGGGAGCAGTTCTTC

d_call: TRBD2
j_call: TRBJ2-7
v_call: TRBV5-1
clone_size: .
cdr3_aa: CASSLAGLAGGGEQYF
cdr3_nt: TGCGCCAGCAGCTTGGCGGGACTAGCGGGAGGAGGTGAGCAGTACTTC

d_call: .
j_call: TRBJ1-4
v_call: TRBV7-9
clone_size: .
cdr3_aa: CASSLGRGEGARKLFF
cdr3_nt: TGTGCCAGCAGCTTAGGCAGGGGCGAAGGGGCACGAAAACTGTTTTTT

d_call: TRBD1
j_call: TRBJ1-1
v_call: TRBV28
clone_size: .
cdr3_aa: CASSLGTGGNTEAFF
cdr3_nt: TGTGCCAGCAGTTTAGGGACAGGAGGTAACACTGAAGCTTTCTTT

d_call: TRBD1
j_call: TRBJ1-2
v_call: TRBV28
clone_size: .
cdr3_aa: CASSLTGGRGYTF
cdr3_nt: TGTGCCAGCAGCCTCACAGGGGGACGGGGCTACACCTTC

d_call: TRBD2
j_call: TRBJ2-1
v_call: TRBV19
clone_size: .
cdr3_aa: CASSYLAGGGLFF
cdr3_nt: TGTGCCAGTAGTTACCTAGCGGGAGGTGGTCTGTTCTTC

d_call: .
j_call: TRBJ1-2
v_call: TRBV28
clone_size: .
cdr3_aa: CASSPDPNYGYTF
cdr3_nt: TGTGCCAGCAGCCCTGACCCGAACTATGGCTACACCTTC

d_call: TRBD2
j_call: TRBJ2-1
v_call: TRBV27
clone_size: few
cdr3_aa: CASSHGLAGGSNEQFF
cdr3_nt: TGTGCCAGCAGCCACGGACTAGCGGGAGGATCGAATGAGCAGTTCTTC

d_call: .
j_call: TRBJ1-5
v_call: TRBV6-6
clone_size: few
cdr3_aa: CASNGGLGQPQHF
cdr3_nt: TGTGCCAGCAACGGGGGGCTAGGACAGCCCCAGCATTTT

d_call: TRBD2
j_call: TRBJ2-2
v_call: TRBV28
clone_size: .
cdr3_aa: CASSFVGLVSGELFF
cdr3_nt: TGTGCCAGCAGTTTTGTGGGACTAGTGAGCGGGGAGCTGTTTTTT

d_call: TRBD2
j_call: TRBJ2-7
v_call: TRBV18
clone_size: once
cdr3_aa: CASSPIGGEQYF
cdr3_nt: TGTGCCAGCTCACCAATCGGGGGGGAGCAGTACTTC

d_call: .
j_call: TRBJ2-7
v_call: TRBV6-1
clone_size: .
cdr3_aa: CASSAGTPTDRSYEQYF
cdr3_nt: TGTGCCAGCAGTGCCGGGACTCCTACCGACCGCTCCTACGAGCAGTACTTC

d_call: .
j_call: TRBJ2-7
v_call: TRBV7-8
clone_size: .
cdr3_aa: CASSTRGTTGEQYF
cdr3_nt: TGTGCCAGCAGCACCAGAGGGACAACGGGCGAGCAGTACTTC

d_call: TRBD1
j_call: TRBJ2-1
v_call: TRBV19
clone_size: .
cdr3_aa: CASSTNYRQGRNEQFF
cdr3_nt: TGTGCCAGTAGTACCAATTACAGACAGGGGCGGAATGAGCAGTTCTTC

d_call: TRBD2
j_call: TRBJ2-3
v_call: TRBV2
clone_size: few
cdr3_aa: CASQTLAGGPNTQYF
cdr3_nt: TGTGCCAGCCAAACCTTAGCGGGAGGGCCCAATACGCAGTATTTT

d_call: .
j_call: TRBJ1-5
v_call: TRBV15
clone_size: few
cdr3_aa: CATSRERIQQPQHF
cdr3_nt: TGTGCCACCAGCAGAGAGAGGATACAACAGCCCCAGCATTTT